This TCR beta chain derives from a study of T-cell reconstitution after alpha-beta-depleted transplantation in children. Study findings and constraints: Reportedly, only several hundred clones from non-depleted graft cells drove alpha-beta T-cell counts at about two months. Newly made T cells mostly supplied T-cell counts and diversity one year after transplant.

Preparation of the TCRbeta library used unique molecular identifiers. TCRdb called the PCR reads again in MiXCR, with one record for every CDR3 protein. The profile shows around 300,000 distinct CDR3 sequences, roughly 11% of them singletons. In the case of this clonotype: Antigen unknown.

The germline V gene has CDR1 SGHRS and CDR2 YFSETQ. This CDR3 region has 12 residues. V was clipped by 4 bases and J by 6 bases; unmatched bases: 2. This rearrangement joins TRBV5-1 to TRBJ1-1; 8 bases line up with TRBD1. The material was peripheral blood, obtained 180 days after TCRalphabeta/CD19-depleted stem cell transplant. This clonotype originated in a male patient under 10 years old who had a stem cell transplant for chronic granulomatous disease, so the T cells may come from the graft donor. The CDR3 DNA reads as TGCGCCAGCAGCACGGACAGGGCTGAAGCTTTCTTT. It is translated as CASSTDRAEAFF.